This T cell receptor (beta chain) was recovered during a study of T cells in Graves' hyperthyroidism and ophthalmopathy (dated by TCRdb to about 2019). Broadly, across the study: Peripheral blood was sampled at the time of initial diagnosis, prior to any treatment. According to the paper, TCR Vbeta CDR3 sequencing was carried out on around 140 peripheral blood samples, which came from fewer than 50 ophthalmopathy, 75 or so hyperthyroidism and roughly 17 progressor patients. After blood sampling, hyperthyroidism patients were treated with methimazole at a starting dose of 30 mg daily, and ophthalmopathy patients were treated with high-dose intravenous methylprednisolone. For training and testing, the 100 patients in the discovery cohort were randomly divided in a 7:3 ratio. TCR V-J signatures able to tell the groups apart were searched for in a discovery cohort of approximately 95 patients, of whom 43 had Graves' ophthalmopathy and 57 had stable Graves' hyperthyroidism. In addition, the study compared T-cell repertoires in thyroid tissue and in blood from five or six Graves' hyperthyroidism patients. Whether ophthalmopathy could be predicted prospectively was tested in an independent validation cohort made up of about 18 hyperthyroidism patients plus 17 patients who later progressed to ophthalmopathy.

Notes on this clonotype: There is no known antigen for this receptor. No much larger clonotype is one base removed from it; base qualities were not supplied.

CDR1 and CDR2 are drawn from the germline V gene (reference sequence): SEHNR, FQNEAQ. V is pared back by 1 base and J by 0 bases, with 19 bases lying between the germline termini. Including cysteine and phenylalanine, the CDR3 has 19 amino acids. The CDR3 DNA has 57 bases and is translated from base 1. Hyperthyroidism patients were aged 18 to 65 years and newly diagnosed, with disease duration of less than 2 months. Any patient with an uncontrolled infection, another autoimmune disease, pregnancy or lactation was excluded. Diagnoses were established on the basis of clinical symptoms, serum thyroxine and TRAb, thyroid ultrasound, and orbital computed tomography. Blood from progressor patients was drawn when they were first diagnosed with hyperthyroidism, before any ophthalmopathy symptoms appeared. Ficoll-Paque density gradient centrifugation was used to isolate PBMCs from 8 to 10 ml of fresh peripheral blood. Patients classed as progressors first received a Graves' hyperthyroidism diagnosis and then went on to develop ophthalmopathy during follow-up. Trizol reagent was used to extract total RNA, and RNA quality was then checked on an Agilent 2100 Bioanalyzer.

The TCR beta CDR3 regions were amplified from RNA transcripts. The first round of RT-PCR for the TCR CDR3 was performed with the HTBI primer set and the Qiagen OneStep RT-PCR kit. Libraries were constructed in a second round of multiplex PCR, after which size selection and purification were performed. Sequencing of the libraries was done on an Illumina HiSeq2000 using paired-end 100 bp reads. Under the source paper's analysis protocol: SOAPnuke was used to process the raw data, removing reads that contained adapters or uncalled bases, had a mean Phred below 15, or lacked an exact match to the constant primer or identifier. COPE v1.2.5 was used to merge the high-quality paired reads, and each unique nucleotide sequence was defined as a clonotype. Clonotypes were aligned to IMGT TRBV, TRBD and TRBJ reference segments using MiTCR v1.1. The analysis included only V-J combinations with a frequency above 0.0001, which together covered around 99% of the repertoires. The TCS score was defined as F50 (clonal expansion) divided by E x V (chaos), with BLOSUM62-based TCRdist calculated between CDR3 peptides within each V-J. Welch's t-statistics and random forest reduced some 510 V-J features to some 14, which were used in a naive Bayes classifier (R e1071). TCRdb reran the public reads through fastp at Q25 and MiXCR, keeping productive beta chains. Entries that share a CDR3 protein sequence are merged under the most common genes and DNA. The V and J calls and clone size are TCRdb's, not the authors'. In all, the sample holds about 720,000 distinct CDR3 sequences, and approximately 19% of those were seen once. Around 15% of the sample comes from the top ten.

What the research found in general, with its limitations: A 13 V-J signature model separated ophthalmopathy from stable hyperthyroidism, with just over 85% sensitivity and about 81% specificity in cross-validation and 80%/75% in testing. Sample size was not statistically predetermined, and investigators were not blinded to group allocation. In validation, progression to ophthalmopathy was predicted by the model with roughly 69% sensitivity and roughly 72% specificity, a median of about 6 months before onset. Most expanded thyroid clonotypes (frequency above 0.001) were also detected in blood, suggesting blood repertoires may reflect thyroid immune responses.

The rearrangement joined TRBV7-9 to TRBJ1-5; no D gene can be assigned with confidence. Input material: blood. The origin of this receptor is a woman in her 50s with Graves' hyperthyroidism that later progressed to Graves' ophthalmopathy. The base sequence is TGTGCCAGCAGCTTAGTTCCAGACCTCACGGACTTTAGCAATCAGCCCCAGCATTTT. Protein translation: CASSLVPDLTDFSNQPQHF. Outside the CDR3, residues come from the reference TRBV7-9 and TRBJ1-5 proteins, so the full variable domain is: DTGVSQNPRHKITKRGQNVTFRCDPISEHNRLYWYRQTLGQGPEFLTYFQNEAQLEKSRLLSDRFSAERPKGSFSTLEIQRTEQGDSAMYLCASSLVPDLTDFSNQPQHFGDGTRLSIL.